This is a list of T cell receptor beta chains from one sample in a study of neoadjuvant anti-PD-1 for oral cavity cancer. Assay: immunoSEQ multiplex PCR; the TCRdb copy retains only in-frame clones and omits some. This sample carries around 15,000 clones, about 69% of them seen once, and the ten largest clones take 2.5% to 3%. Sequences were derived from PBMCs, sampled before nivolumab (anti-PD-1) treatment. These receptors originate from a person aged 35 to 85 with oral cavity squamous cell carcinoma. Both conserved end residues are part of each CDR3. D genes are given only for firm matches. Only part of the rows carry a size: once, few, many, or a class if the clone is expanded.

cdr3_nt cdr3_aa v_call d_call j_call clone_size
TGTGCCAGCAGCTTAATGGGGGCTCCCGGCAACATTCAGTACTTC CASSLMGAPGNIQYF TRBV7-3 - TRBJ2-4 -
TGCGCCAGCAGCCGACAGGGGAGTGGGGCCACAGATACGCAGTATTTT CASSRQGSGATDTQYF TRBV5-1 TRBD1 TRBJ2-3 -
TGTGCCAGCAGAAGGACTGTCCAAGAGACCCAGTACTTC CASRRTVQETQYF TRBV6-5 - TRBJ2-5 -
TGTGCCAGCAGTTCGCCCAAACAGGGAACTAATGAAAAACTGTTTTTT CASSSPKQGTNEKLFF TRBV28 - TRBJ1-4 -
TGTGCCAGCAGCTTAAATGATCCACCCTACGAGCAGTACTTC CASSLNDPPYEQYF TRBV11-2 - TRBJ2-7 -
TGTGCCAGCGGCACAGATTACAATGAGCAGTTCTTC CASGTDYNEQFF TRBV11-2 - TRBJ2-1 -
TGCGCCAGCAGCTCGTTACAGGGGCCAAAAGAGACCCAGTACTTC CASSSLQGPKETQYF TRBV5-1 TRBD1 TRBJ2-5 -
TGTGCCAGCAGTGAATCAGGGACGGTATACGAGCAGTACTTC CASSESGTVYEQYF TRBV6-1 - TRBJ2-7 once
TGTGCCAGCAGCTTAGACCTGTCCTACGAGCAGTACTTC CASSLDLSYEQYF TRBV7-8 - TRBJ2-7 -
TGTGCCAGCAGTGAACGTGGACACCAAGAGACCCAGTACTTC CASSERGHQETQYF TRBV25-1 - TRBJ2-5 large
TGTGCCAGCAGCTTAATCACAGAGCAGTACTTC CASSLITEQYF TRBV5-8 - TRBJ2-7 few
TGTGCCAGCAGCTTGGGTAGGGGACCACAAGAGACCCAGTACTTC CASSLGRGPQETQYF TRBV11-3 - TRBJ2-5 -
TGTGCCAGCAGTTCTGGCCATCCCGGACAAGAGACCCAGTACTTC CASSSGHPGQETQYF TRBV6-5 - TRBJ2-5 -
TGTGCCAGCAGTTACGGACAGGGGGGGTACGAGCAGTACTTC CASSYGQGGYEQYF TRBV6-7 TRBD1 TRBJ2-7 -
TGCGCCAGCCTGCGAACCCCGACTAGCGGGGGGACCGGGGAGCTGTTTTTT CASLRTPTSGGTGELFF TRBV5-1 TRBD2 TRBJ2-2 -
TGTGCCAGCAGTGAATTTGGTGTGTATGAAAAACTGTTTTTT CASSEFGVYEKLFF TRBV6-1 - TRBJ1-4 -
TGTGCCAGCAGTTTCGACAGGGGGCTGAGGCCCCAGCATTTT CASSFDRGLRPQHF TRBV6-7 TRBD1 TRBJ1-5 -